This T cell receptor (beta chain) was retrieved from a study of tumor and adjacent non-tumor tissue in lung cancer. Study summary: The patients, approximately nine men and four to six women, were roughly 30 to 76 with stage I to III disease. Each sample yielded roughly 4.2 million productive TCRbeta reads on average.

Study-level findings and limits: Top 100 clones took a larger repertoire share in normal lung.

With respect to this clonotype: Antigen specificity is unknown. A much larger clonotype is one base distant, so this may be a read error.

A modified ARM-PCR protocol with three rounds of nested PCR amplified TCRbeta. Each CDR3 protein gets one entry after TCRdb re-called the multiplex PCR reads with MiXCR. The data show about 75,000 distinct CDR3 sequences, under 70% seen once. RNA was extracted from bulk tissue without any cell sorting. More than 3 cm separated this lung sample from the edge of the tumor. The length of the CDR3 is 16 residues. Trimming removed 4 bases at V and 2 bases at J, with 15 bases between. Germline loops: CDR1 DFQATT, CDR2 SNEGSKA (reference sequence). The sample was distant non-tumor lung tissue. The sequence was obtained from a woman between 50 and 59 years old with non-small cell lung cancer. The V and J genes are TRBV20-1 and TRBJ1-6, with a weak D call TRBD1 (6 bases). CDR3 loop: CSATQGTSPYNSPLHF. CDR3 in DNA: TGCAGTGCTACTCAGGGGACGAGCCCCTATAATTCACCCCTCCACTTT.